This T cell receptor beta chain was sequenced for a study of T cells in localized non-small cell lung cancer. General study findings and limits: Only one tumor region was sequenced, so heterogeneity remains possible. With higher T cell density in blood came longer overall survival. In uninvolved adjacent lung, T cell clonality reached its highest value, exceeding tumor. A median of about 58 of the top 100 tumor clones appeared in adjacent lung, which was paired and uninvolved.

As regards this clone: Its target is unknown.

Germline V gene lookup returns CDR1 SGHRS and CDR2 YFSETQ. After removal of 4 bases from V and 0 bases from J, the junction contained 5 bases not matched to a gene. This CDR3 is 16 amino acids long. Assay used: immunoSEQ multiplex PCR; TCRdb lists only in-frame clones, some missing. This sample has about 23,000 clones; approximately 90% occur once, and the top ten carry 6.9%. This receptor was identified in a woman aged 40-75 years with stage I lung adenocarcinoma. Sample: peripheral blood, taken before any cancer treatment. The V call is TRBV5-1, the J call TRBJ2-1; 9 bases match TRBD1. The CDR3 bases are TGCGCCAGCAGCGAACAGGGGGCGGGCTCCTACAATGAGCAGTTCTTC. It is translated as CASSEQGAGSYNEQFF. Complete variable domain (other parts from reference TRBV5-1 and TRBJ2-1): KAGVTQTPRYLIKTRGQQVTLSCSPISGHRSVSWYQQTPGQGLQFLFEYFSETQRNKGNFPGRFSGRQFSNSRSEMNVSTLELGDSALYLCASSEQGAGSYNEQFFGPGTRLTVL.